One and the same sample provided the 6 T cell receptor beta chains below, sequenced in a study of shared clonotypes between healthy human individuals. The method was immunoSEQ multiplex PCR; TCRdb's version includes in-frame clones alone and lacks a portion of them. The repertoire holds some 2,500,000 clones, with roughly 93% as singletons. What was sequenced was naive CD4+ T cells from PBMCs. Subset noted: CD45RA+ positively selected. Receptors originate from a man aged 18 to 30 in good health. Some clones in this sample may be carry-over from other donors' samples.

The chain couples TRBV19 to TRBJ2-3, with D possibly matching TRBD1 (6 bases). This CDR3 has 16 amino acids. V shed 4 bases and J shed 1 base, with 15 bases lying between them. The germline V gene has CDR1 LNHDA and CDR2 SQIVND (reference sequence). In DNA, the CDR3 is TGTGCCAGTAGTACCCCTTCAGGGGCTGGCACAGATACGCAGTATTTT. Protein: CASSTPSGAGTDTQYF.

The chain has TRBV7-3 and TRBJ1-5, with 10 bases aligning to TRBD1. The CDR3 covers 15 residues. V lost 5 bases to trimming and J lost 5 bases; unmatched junction nucleotides: 6. The V gene's germline CDR1 is SGHTA and CDR2 FQGTGA. CDR3 protein: CASSMRQGAYQPQHF. The CDR3 nucleotides are TGTGCCAGCAGCATGAGACAGGGGGCATATCAGCCCCAGCATTTT.

The gene calls are TRBV7-3 and TRBJ1-1; perhaps TRBD1 as D (6 bases). Per the germline V gene, CDR1 is SGHTA and CDR2 is FQGTGA. The ends were cut back, 0 bases at V and 5 bases at J, with 10 bases in the middle. CDR3 length equals 14 residues. The CDR3 reads CASSLTGGKTEAFF. The CDR3 region has the DNA TGTGCCAGCAGCTTAACAGGGGGGAAGACTGAAGCTTTCTTT.

The chain recombines TRBV29-1 with TRBJ2-1, with 7 bases matching TRBD2. This CDR3 region has 14 residues. Germline V lookup: CDR1 SQVTM, CDR2 ANQGSEA. Trimming took 4 bases from V and 3 from J; bases not matched to a gene: 6. CDR3 amino acids: CSVAGGSRYNEQFF. The CDR3, as DNA: TGCAGCGTTGCGGGCGGGAGTCGCTACAATGAGCAGTTCTTC.

This chain links TRBV12-2 with TRBJ2-1; the D segment call TRBD2 is taken from the table without a DNA check. TRBV12-2 is recorded as a pseudogene. The CDR3 extends over 16 amino acids. The CDR3 region is CASRLAGSPQGNEQFF. The CDR3 DNA is TGTGCAAGTCGCTTAGCCGGGTCCCCTCAAGGCAATGAGCAGTTCTTC.

The rearrangement joins TRBV6-5 to TRBJ2-7; D remains unclear. With 4 bases removed from V and 6 bases from J, the gap between germline ends came to 13 bases. Germline V gene data show CDR1 as MNHEY and CDR2 as SVGAGI. The CDR3 length is 13 residues. Here the CDR3 reads CASSSPSFAEQYF. The CDR3 DNA sequence: TGTGCCAGCAGTTCCCCCTCATTCGCCGAGCAGTACTTC.